This TCR beta chain derives from a study of T cells in Graves' hyperthyroidism and ophthalmopathy. Hyperthyroidism was newly diagnosed in patients aged 18 to 65 (duration under 2 months). CDR3 length: 11 amino acids. Per the germline V gene, CDR1 is SQVTM and CDR2 is ANQGSEA. V lost 7 bases to trimming and J lost 7 bases, with 10 bases between them. Amplification targeted TCR beta CDR3 regions from RNA transcripts. HTBI primers drove first-round RT-PCR of the TCR CDR3. TCRdb analysed the multiplex PCR reads with MiXCR anew, one entry per CDR3 protein. The table includes under 650,000 distinct CDR3 sequences, 15% to 20% detected once. This clonotype was seen once.

The rearrangement uses TRBV29-1 and TRBJ2-2; D gene ambiguous. This receptor was taken from a woman aged 25 to 39 with Graves' hyperthyroidism. What was sequenced was blood. Written as DNA, the CDR3 is TGCAGCGCTGACTCCTTCGGGGAGCTGTTTTTT. Translating it yields CSADSFGELFF.